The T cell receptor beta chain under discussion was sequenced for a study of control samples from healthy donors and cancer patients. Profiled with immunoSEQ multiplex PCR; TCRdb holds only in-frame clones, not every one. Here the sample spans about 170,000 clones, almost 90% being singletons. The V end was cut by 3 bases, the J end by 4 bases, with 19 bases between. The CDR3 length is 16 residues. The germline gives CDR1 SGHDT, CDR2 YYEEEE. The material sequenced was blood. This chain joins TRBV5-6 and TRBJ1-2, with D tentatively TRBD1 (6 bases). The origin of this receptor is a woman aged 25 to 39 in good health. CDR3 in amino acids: CASSSSGHRVPYGYTF. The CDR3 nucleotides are TGTGCCAGCAGCTCATCGGGGCACAGGGTCCCCTATGGCTACACCTTC.